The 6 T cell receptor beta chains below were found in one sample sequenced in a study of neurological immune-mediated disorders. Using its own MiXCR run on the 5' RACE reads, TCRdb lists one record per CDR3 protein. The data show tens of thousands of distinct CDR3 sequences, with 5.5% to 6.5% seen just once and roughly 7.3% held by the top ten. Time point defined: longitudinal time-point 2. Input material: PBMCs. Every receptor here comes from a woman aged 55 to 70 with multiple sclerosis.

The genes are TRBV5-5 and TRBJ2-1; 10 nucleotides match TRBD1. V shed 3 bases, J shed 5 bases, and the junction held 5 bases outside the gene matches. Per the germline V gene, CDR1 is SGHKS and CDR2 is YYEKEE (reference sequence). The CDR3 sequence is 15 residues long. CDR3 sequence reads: CASSSRQGADNEQFF. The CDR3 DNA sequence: TGTGCCAGCAGCTCAAGACAGGGGGCGGACAATGAGCAGTTCTTC.

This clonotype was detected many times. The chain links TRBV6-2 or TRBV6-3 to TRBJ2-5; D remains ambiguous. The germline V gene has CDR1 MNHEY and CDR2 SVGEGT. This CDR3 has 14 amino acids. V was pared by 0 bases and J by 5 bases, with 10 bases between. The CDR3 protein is CASSYSSRRETQYF. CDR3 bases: TGTGCCAGCAGTTACTCGTCCCGAAGGGAGACCCAGTACTTC.

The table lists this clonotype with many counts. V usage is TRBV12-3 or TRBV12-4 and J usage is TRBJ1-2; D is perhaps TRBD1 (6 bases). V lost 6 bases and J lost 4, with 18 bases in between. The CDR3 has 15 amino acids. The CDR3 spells CASSRQTGATYGYTF. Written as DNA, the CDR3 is TGTGCCAGCAGCCGACAGACAGGAGCTACCTATGGCTACACCTTC.

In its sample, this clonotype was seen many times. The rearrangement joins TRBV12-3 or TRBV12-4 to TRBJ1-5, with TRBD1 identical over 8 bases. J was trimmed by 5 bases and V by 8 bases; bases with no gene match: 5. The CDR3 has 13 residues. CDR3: CASEGQGHQPQHF. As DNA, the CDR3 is TGTGCCAGCGAAGGACAGGGCCATCAGCCCCAGCATTTT.

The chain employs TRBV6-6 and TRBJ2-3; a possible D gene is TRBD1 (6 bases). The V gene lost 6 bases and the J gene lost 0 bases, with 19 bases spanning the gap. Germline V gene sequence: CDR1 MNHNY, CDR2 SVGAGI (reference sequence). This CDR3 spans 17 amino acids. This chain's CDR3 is CASRRDRNLPSTDTQYF. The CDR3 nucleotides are TGTGCCAGCAGACGCGACAGGAACCTACCTAGCACAGATACGCAGTATTTT.

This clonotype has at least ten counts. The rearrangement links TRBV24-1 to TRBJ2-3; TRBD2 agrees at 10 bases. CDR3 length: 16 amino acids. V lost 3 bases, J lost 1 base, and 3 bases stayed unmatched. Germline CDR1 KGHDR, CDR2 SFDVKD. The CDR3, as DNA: TGTGCCACCAGTGATCTTCTAGCGGGGGGCACAGATACGCAGTATTTT. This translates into CATSDLLAGGTDTQYF.